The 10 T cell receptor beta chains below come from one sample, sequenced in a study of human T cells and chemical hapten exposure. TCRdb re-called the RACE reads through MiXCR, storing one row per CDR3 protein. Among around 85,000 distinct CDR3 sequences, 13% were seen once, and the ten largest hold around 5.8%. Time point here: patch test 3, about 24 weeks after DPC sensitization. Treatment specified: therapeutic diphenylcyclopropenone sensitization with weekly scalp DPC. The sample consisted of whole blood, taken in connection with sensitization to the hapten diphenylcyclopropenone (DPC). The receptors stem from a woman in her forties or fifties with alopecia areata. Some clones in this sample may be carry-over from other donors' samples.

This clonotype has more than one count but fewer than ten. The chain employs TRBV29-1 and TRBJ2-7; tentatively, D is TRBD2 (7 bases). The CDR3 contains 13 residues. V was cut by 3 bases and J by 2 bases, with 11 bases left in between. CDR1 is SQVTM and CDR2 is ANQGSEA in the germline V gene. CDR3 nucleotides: TGCAGCGTTGACGGCGGGGGCACCTACGAGCAGTACTTC. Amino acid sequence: CSVDGGGTYEQYF.

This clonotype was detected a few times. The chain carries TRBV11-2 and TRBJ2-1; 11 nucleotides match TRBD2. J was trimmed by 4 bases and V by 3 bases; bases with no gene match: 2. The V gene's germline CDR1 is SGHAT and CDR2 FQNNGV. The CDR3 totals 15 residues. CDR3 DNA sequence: TGTGCCAGCAGCTTTAGCGGGAGGGGGTACAATGAGCAGTTCTTC. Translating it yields CASSFSGRGYNEQFF.

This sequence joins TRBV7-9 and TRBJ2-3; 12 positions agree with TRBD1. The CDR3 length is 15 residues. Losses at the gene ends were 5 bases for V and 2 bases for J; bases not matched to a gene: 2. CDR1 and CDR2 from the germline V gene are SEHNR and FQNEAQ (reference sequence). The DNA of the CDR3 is TGTGCCAGCAGCAGGGACAGGGGGCACACAGATACGCAGTATTTT. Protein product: CASSRDRGHTDTQYF.

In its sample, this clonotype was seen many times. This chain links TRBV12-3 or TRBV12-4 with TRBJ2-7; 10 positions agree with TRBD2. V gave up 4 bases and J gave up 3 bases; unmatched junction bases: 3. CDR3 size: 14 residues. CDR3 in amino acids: CASSSSGSLYEQYF. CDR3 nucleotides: TGTGCCAGCAGTTCTAGCGGGAGCCTCTACGAGCAGTACTTC.

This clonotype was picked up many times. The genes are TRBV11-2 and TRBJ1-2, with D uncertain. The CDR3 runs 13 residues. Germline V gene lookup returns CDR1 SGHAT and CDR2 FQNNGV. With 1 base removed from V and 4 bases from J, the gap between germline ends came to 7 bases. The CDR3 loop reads CASSLVSGYGYTF. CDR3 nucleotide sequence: TGTGCCAGCAGCTTAGTCAGTGGCTATGGCTACACCTTC.

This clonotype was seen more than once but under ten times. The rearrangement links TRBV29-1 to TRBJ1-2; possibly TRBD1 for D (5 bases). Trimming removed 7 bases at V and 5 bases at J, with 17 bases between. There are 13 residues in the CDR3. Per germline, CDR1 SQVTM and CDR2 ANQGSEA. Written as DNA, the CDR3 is TGCAGCGCCCCTACCCGGGGGATTTATGGCTACACCTTC. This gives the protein CSAPTRGIYGYTF.

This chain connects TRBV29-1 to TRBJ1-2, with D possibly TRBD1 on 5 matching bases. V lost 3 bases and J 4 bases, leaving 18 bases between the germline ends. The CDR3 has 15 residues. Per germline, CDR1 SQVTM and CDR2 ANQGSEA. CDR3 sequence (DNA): TGCAGCGTTGATAGGGCAGGGAAAAATGGCTATGGCTACACCTTC. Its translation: CSVDRAGKNGYGYTF.

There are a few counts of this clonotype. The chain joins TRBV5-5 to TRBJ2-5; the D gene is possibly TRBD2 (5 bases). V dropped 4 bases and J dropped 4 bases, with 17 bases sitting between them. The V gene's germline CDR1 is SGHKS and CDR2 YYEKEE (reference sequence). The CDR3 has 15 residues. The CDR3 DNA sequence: TGTGCCAGCAGCCCGCGTTCGAATGGGAGAGAGACCCAGTACTTC. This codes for CASSPRSNGRETQYF.

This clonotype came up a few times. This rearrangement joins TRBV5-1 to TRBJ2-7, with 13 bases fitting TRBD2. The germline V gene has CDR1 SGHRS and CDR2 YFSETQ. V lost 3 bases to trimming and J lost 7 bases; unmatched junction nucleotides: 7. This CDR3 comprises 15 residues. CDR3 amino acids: CASSSTSGRRREQYF. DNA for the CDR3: TGCGCCAGCAGCTCGACTAGCGGGAGGCGGAGAGAGCAGTACTTC.

In DNA form, the CDR3 reads TGTGCCAGCAGTCCATTTACGAACTCCTACAATGAGCAGTTCTTC. Encoded protein: CASSPFTNSYNEQFF. The J gene is TRBJ2-1, the V gene TRBV6-5, with D unresolved. The germline V and J ends were trimmed by 5 bases and 0 bases, with 11 bases remaining between them. This CDR3 has 15 amino acids. CDR1 is MNHEY, CDR2 SVGAGI, per germline.